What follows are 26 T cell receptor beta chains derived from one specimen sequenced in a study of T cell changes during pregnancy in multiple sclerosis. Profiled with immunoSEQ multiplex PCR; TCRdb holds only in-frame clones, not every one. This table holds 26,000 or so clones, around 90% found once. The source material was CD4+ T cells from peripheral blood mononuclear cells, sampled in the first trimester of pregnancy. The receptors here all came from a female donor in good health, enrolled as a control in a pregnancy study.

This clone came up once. The CDR3 coding sequence is TGTGCCAGCAGTCAACAGGGAGATGTGAACACTGAAGCTTTCTTT. Translating it yields CASSQQGDVNTEAFF. This rearrangement joins TRBV7-3 to TRBJ1-1; TRBD1 is a possible D gene (6 bases). V was pared by 6 bases and J by 0 bases, with 14 bases between. The germline V gene has CDR1 SGHTA and CDR2 FQGTGA. CDR3 length equals 15 residues.

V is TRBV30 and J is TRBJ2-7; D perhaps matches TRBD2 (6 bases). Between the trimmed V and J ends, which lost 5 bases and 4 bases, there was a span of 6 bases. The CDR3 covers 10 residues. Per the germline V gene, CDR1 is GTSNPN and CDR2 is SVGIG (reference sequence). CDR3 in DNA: TGTGCCTGGGGGACTTACGAGCAGTACTTC. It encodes CAWGTYEQYF.

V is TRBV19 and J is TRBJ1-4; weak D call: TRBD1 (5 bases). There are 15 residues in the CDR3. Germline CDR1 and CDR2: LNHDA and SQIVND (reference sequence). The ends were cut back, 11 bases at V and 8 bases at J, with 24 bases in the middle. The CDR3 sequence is CASRVSRGVGEKLFF. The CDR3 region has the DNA TGTGCCTCCCGAGTATCCCGGGGGGTAGGCGAAAAACTGTTTTTT.

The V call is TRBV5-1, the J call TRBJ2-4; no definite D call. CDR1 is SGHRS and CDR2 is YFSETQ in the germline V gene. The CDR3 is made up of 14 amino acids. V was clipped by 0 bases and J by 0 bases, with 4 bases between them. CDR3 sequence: CASSLGLAKNIQYF. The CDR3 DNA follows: TGCGCCAGCAGCTTGGGTCTAGCCAAAAACATTCAGTACTTC.

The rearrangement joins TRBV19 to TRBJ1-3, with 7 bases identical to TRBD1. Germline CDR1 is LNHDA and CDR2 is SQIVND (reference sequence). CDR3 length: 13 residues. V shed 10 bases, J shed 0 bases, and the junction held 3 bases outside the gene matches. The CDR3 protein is CATGTDSGNTIYF. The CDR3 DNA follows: TGTGCCACGGGGACAGACTCTGGAAACACCATATATTTT.

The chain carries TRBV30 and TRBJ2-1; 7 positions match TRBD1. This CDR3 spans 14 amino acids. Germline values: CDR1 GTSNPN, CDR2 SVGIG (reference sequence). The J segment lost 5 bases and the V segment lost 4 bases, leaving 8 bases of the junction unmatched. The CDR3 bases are TGTGCCTGGAATAAGGGGGCTTGGGACAATGAGCAGTTCTTC. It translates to CAWNKGAWDNEQFF.

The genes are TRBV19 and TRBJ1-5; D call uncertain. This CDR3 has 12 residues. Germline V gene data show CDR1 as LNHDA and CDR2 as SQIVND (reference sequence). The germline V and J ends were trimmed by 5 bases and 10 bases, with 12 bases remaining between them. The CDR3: CASSLITGPQHF. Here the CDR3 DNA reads TGTGCCAGTAGTTTGATCACCGGTCCCCAGCATTTT.

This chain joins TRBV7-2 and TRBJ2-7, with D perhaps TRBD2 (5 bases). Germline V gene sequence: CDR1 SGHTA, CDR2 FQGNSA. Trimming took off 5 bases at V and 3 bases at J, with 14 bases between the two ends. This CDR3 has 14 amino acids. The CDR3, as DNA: TGTGCCAGCAGCCACCGGGCGGGCGTCTACGAGCAGTACTTC. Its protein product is CASSHRAGVYEQYF.

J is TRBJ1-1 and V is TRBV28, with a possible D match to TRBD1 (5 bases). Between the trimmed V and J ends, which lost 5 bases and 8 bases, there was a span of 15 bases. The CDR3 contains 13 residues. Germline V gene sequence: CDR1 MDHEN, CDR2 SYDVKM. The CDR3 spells CASSRGSRLEAFF. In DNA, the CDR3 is TGTGCCAGCAGTCGGGGGTCCCGTCTAGAAGCTTTCTTT.

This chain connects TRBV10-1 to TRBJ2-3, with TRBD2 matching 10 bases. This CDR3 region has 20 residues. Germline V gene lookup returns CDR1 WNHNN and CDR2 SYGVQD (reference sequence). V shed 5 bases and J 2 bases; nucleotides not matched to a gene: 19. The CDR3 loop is CASSRPTSSGTSAVTDTQYF. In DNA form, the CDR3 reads TGCGCCAGCAGTCGCCCCACCTCTTCCGGGACTAGCGCAGTCACAGATACGCAGTATTTT.

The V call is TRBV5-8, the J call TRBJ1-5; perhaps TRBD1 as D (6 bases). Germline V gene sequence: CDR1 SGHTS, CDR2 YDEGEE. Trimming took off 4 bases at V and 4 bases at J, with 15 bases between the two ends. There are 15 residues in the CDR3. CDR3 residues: CASSPDGQQNQPQHF. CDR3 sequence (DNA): TGTGCCAGCAGCCCTGACGGACAGCAAAATCAGCCCCAGCATTTT.

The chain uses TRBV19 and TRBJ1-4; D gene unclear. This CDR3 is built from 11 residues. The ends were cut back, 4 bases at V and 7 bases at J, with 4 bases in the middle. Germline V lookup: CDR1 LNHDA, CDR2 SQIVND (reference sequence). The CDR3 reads CASSTSEKLFF. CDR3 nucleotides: TGTGCCAGTAGTACGAGTGAAAAACTGTTTTTT.

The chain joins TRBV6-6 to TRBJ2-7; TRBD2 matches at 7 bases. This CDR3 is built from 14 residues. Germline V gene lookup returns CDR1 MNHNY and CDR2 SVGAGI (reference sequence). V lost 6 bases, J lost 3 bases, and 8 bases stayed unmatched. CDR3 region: CASRSLAEIYEQYF. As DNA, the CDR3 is TGTGCCAGCAGGTCGCTAGCGGAGATCTACGAGCAGTACTTC.

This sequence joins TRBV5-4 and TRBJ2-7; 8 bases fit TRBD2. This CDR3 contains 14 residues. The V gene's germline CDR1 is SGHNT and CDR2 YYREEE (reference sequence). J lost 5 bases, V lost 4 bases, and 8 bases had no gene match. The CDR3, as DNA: TGTGCCAGCAGCCCCTTCCGGCGGGAGGACGAGCAGTACTTC. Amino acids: CASSPFRREDEQYF.

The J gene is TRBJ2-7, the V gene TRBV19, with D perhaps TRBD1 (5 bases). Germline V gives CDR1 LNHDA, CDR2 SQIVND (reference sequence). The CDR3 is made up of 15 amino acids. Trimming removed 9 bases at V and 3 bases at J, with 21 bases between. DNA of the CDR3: TGTGCCAGCCGCCCAACTTCAGGGTGGAACTACGAGCAGTACTTC. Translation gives CASRPTSGWNYEQYF.

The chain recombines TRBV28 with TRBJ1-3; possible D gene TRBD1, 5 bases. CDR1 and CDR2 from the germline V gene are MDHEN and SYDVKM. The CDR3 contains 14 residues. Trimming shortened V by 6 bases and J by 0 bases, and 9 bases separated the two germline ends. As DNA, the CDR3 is TGTGCCAGCAGGCCAGGGAACTCTGGAAACACCATATATTTT. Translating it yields CASRPGNSGNTIYF.

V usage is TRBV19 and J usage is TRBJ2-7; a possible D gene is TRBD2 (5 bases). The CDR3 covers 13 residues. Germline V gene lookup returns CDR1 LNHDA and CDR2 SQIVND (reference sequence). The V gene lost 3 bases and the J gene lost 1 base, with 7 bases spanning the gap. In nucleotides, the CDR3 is TGTGCCAGTAGTATTACTAGATCCTACGAGCAGTACTTC. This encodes CASSITRSYEQYF.

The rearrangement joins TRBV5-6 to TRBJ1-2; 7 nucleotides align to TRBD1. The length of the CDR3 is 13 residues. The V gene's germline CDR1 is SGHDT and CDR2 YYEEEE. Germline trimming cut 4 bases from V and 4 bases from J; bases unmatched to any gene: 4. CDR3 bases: TGTGCCAGCAGCCAAGACAGGGCCTATGGCTACACCTTC. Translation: CASSQDRAYGYTF.

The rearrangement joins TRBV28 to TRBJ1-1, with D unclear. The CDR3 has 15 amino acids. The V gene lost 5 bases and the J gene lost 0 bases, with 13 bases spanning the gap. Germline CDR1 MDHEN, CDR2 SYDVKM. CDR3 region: CASSPHSAVNTEAFF. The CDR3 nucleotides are TGTGCCAGCAGTCCTCACAGTGCAGTGAACACTGAAGCTTTCTTT.

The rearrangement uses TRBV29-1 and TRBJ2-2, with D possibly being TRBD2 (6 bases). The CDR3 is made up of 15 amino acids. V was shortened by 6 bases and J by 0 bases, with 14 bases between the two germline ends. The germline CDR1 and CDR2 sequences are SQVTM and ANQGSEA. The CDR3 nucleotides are TGCAGCGTCCAAATTTCGGGAGCGAACACCGGGGAGCTGTTTTTT. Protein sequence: CSVQISGANTGELFF.

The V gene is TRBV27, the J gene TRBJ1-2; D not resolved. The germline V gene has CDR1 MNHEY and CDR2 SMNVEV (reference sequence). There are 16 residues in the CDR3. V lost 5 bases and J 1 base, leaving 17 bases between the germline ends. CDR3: CASSPFLQTVNYGYTF. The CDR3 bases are TGTGCCAGCAGTCCATTCCTACAGACGGTTAACTATGGCTACACCTTC.

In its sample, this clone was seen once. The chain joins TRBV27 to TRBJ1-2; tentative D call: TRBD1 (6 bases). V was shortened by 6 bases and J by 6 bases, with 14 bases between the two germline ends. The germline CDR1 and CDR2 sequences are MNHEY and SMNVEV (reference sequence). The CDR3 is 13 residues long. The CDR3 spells CASRTTGTHGYTF. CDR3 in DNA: TGTGCCAGCAGAACCACAGGGACCCATGGCTACACCTTC.

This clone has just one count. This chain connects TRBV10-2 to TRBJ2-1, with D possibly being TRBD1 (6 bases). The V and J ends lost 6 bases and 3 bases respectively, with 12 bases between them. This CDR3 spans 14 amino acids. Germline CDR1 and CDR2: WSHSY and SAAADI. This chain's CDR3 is CASSQGTSYNEQFF. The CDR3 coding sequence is TGCGCCAGCAGCCAAGGGACAAGCTACAATGAGCAGTTCTTC.

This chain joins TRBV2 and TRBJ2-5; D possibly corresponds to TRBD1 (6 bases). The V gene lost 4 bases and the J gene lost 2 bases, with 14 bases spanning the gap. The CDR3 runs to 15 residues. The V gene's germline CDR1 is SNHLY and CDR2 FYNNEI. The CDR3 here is CASSGRTVLQETQYF. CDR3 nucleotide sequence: TGTGCCAGCAGTGGACGGACAGTACTTCAAGAGACCCAGTACTTC.

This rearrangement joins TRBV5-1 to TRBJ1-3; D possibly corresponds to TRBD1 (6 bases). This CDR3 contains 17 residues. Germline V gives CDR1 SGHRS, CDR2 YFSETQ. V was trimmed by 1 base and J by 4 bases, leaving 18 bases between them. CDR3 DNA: TGCGCCAGCAGCTTGTCGCCCCAGGTGGGGGCCGGAAACACCATATATTTT. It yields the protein CASSLSPQVGAGNTIYF.

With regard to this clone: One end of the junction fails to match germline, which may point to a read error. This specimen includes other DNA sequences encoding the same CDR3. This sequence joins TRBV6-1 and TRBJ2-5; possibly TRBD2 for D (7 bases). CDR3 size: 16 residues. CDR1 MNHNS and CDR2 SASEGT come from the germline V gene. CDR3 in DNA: TGTGCCAGCAGTGAGGGGGGGGCAGTCGGTTTAGAGACTCAGTACTTC. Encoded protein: CASSEGGAVGLETQYF.